A selection of T cell receptor beta chains follows, all from one sample in a study of patients and donors after allogeneic stem cell transplantation. TCRdb analysed the RT-PCR reads with MiXCR anew, one entry per CDR3 protein. The top ten clones hold around 6% of a sample with about 960,000 distinct CDR3 sequences, roughly 18% of them seen once. Sequences were obtained from blood, either unsorted or a sorted T cell fraction (not recorded which). The receptors come from a human donor who was either an allogeneic HSCT recipient or a stem cell or donor lymphocyte infusion donor (not recorded which). It is not recorded whose cells these are; they may come from a transplant donor. Each CDR3 is given with its conserved first and last residue. A D gene is named only where the DNA matches it firmly. Some rows have no size entry. The others give once, few or many, or a class for an expanded clone.

CASSIGVNYGYTF | TGTGCCAGTAGTATCGGCGTAAACTATGGCTACACCTTC | TRBJ1-2 | - | TRBV19 | -
CASSVQGANVLTF | TGTGCCAGCAGCGTACAAGGGGCCAACGTCCTGACTTTC | TRBJ2-6 | - | TRBV9 | few
CSVDISDGYTF | TGCAGCGTTGACATATCAGATGGCTACACCTTC | TRBJ1-2 | - | TRBV29-1 | -
CASSLRRGDPNNSPLHF | TGCGCCAGCAGCTTGCGGAGGGGTGATCCTAATAATTCACCCCTCCACTTT | TRBJ1-6 | - | TRBV5-1 | -
CASSRGQYQPQHF | TGTGCCAGCAGCCGTGGACAGTATCAGCCCCAGCATTTT | TRBJ1-5 | - | TRBV12-3/TRBV12-4 | -
CSAKRGGRAYEQYF | TGCAGTGCTAAACGGGGTGGGAGGGCCTACGAGCAGTACTTC | TRBJ2-7 | TRBD2 | TRBV20-1 | many
CASSLVGAGKEDEQYF | TGTGCCAGCAGTTTAGTAGGAGCGGGAAAGGAGGACGAGCAGTACTTC | TRBJ2-7 | TRBD2 | TRBV12-3/TRBV12-4 | -
CSANQGSYGYTF | TGCAGTGCTAATCAGGGTAGCTATGGCTACACCTTC | TRBJ1-2 | - | TRBV20-1 | few
CASSLIGWGTYEQYF | TGTGCCAGCAGCTTAATTGGTTGGGGGACCTACGAGCAGTACTTC | TRBJ2-7 | - | TRBV7-2 | -
CASSEIRGNGYTF | TGTGCCAGCAGTGAGATCAGGGGCAATGGCTACACCTTC | TRBJ1-2 | - | TRBV25-1 | -
CASSQGLGSYEQYF | TGCGCCAGCAGCCAAGGTCTGGGGTCCTACGAGCAGTACTTC | TRBJ2-7 | - | TRBV3-1 | many
CASSSSNRGYTNELFF | TGTGCCAGCAGCTCATCTAACAGGGGGTACACCAACGAGCTGTTTTTT | TRBJ2-2 | TRBD1 | TRBV7-9 | -
CASSPTGGPGEQFF | TGTGCCAGCAGCCCCACGGGAGGGCCAGGTGAGCAGTTCTTC | TRBJ2-1 | TRBD2 | TRBV9 | -
CASSQEANYHGYGYTF | TGTGCCAGCAGCCAAGAAGCAAATTACCACGGCTATGGCTACACCTTC | TRBJ1-2 | - | TRBV4-2 | few
CASSPTAGTRSRTDTQYF | TGCGCCAGCAGTCCAACGGCCGGGACTAGGAGTCGGACAGATACGCAGTATTTT | TRBJ2-3 | TRBD2 | TRBV5-1 | -
CASSASPAPDTQYF | TGTGCCAGCAGCGCCTCTCCTGCACCAGATACGCAGTATTTT | TRBJ2-3 | - | TRBV12-3/TRBV12-4 | many
CASSLAQTSGRLEQFF | TGCGCCAGCAGCTTGGCCCAGACTAGCGGGAGACTTGAGCAGTTCTTC | TRBJ2-1 | TRBD2 | TRBV5-1 | -
CASTQGTAQETQYF | TGCGCCAGCACCCAGGGGACCGCACAAGAGACCCAGTACTTC | TRBJ2-5 | - | TRBV5-1 | -
CASSQGQGLDSNQPQHF | TGTGCCAGCAGCCAAGGCCAGGGTCTTGATAGCAATCAGCCCCAGCATTTT | TRBJ1-5 | - | TRBV4-2 | -
CASSEFGLNTEAFF | TGTGCCAGCAGTGAATTCGGGCTGAACACTGAAGCTTTCTTT | TRBJ1-1 | - | TRBV2 | few
CASSLGSDGRGAEAFF | TGTGCCAGCAGCCTGGGATCGGACGGTCGAGGGGCTGAAGCTTTCTTT | TRBJ1-1 | - | TRBV7-9 | -
CAVDLAGGADTQYF | TGTGCCGTGGATCTAGCGGGAGGCGCAGATACGCAGTATTTT | TRBJ2-3 | TRBD2 | TRBV30 | -
CSVERDRGRTQYF | TGCAGCGTTGAAAGGGACCGAGGACGGACCCAGTACTTC | TRBJ2-5 | - | TRBV29-1 | few
CASSQLWHNEQFF | TGCGCCAGCAGCCAATTGTGGCACAATGAGCAGTTCTTC | TRBJ2-1 | - | TRBV4-1 | few
CASSILTSGRRNEQFF | TGTGCCAGCAGCATCCTGACTAGCGGGAGGAGGAATGAGCAGTTCTTC | TRBJ2-1 | TRBD2 | TRBV7-2 | -
CASSYGGTGKTGELFF | TGTGCCAGCAGTTACGGAGGGACAGGGAAGACCGGGGAGCTGTTTTTT | TRBJ2-2 | TRBD1 | TRBV6-5 | few
CASSPGGKGLHYEQYF | TGTGCCAGCAGCCCGGGGGGCAAGGGACTTCACTACGAGCAGTACTTC | TRBJ2-7 | - | TRBV11-3 | -
CSASPPNQETQYF | TGCAGTGCTAGTCCCCCCAACCAAGAGACCCAGTACTTC | TRBJ2-5 | - | TRBV20-1 | few
CASSFSIGQHNEKLFF | TGTGCCAGCAGTTTTAGTATCGGACAGCATAATGAAAAACTGTTTTTT | TRBJ1-4 | - | TRBV12-3/TRBV12-4 | -
CAISASGRNEKLFF | TGTGCCATCAGTGCATCAGGTAGAAATGAAAAACTGTTTTTT | TRBJ1-4 | - | TRBV10-3 | -
CASSAASGANVLTF | TGCGCCAGCTCGGCAGCCTCTGGGGCCAACGTCCTGACTTTC | TRBJ2-6 | - | TRBV10-2 | -
CAREEQINTEAFF | TGTGCTAGGGAGGAACAGATAAACACTGAAGCTTTCTTT | TRBJ1-1 | - | TRBV2 | -
CASSENHRQVLSLHF | TGTGCCAGCAGTGAAAACCACCGGCAGGTCTTATCCCTCCACTTT | TRBJ1-6 | - | TRBV6-1 | few
CSVRRGNIQYF | TGCAGCGTTAGGAGGGGGAACATTCAGTACTTC | TRBJ2-4 | - | TRBV29-1 | -
CSARAQFLLSGRSTDTQYF | TGCAGTGCTAGAGCCCAGTTTTTACTTAGCGGGCGTAGCACAGATACGCAGTATTTT | TRBJ2-3 | TRBD2 | TRBV20-1 | few
CASSDNDGPDTQYF | TGTGCCAGCAGTGACAACGACGGGCCAGATACGCAGTATTTT | TRBJ2-3 | - | TRBV27 | few
CASSLEGVGYTF | TGCGCCAGCAGCTTGGAGGGGGTTGGCTACACCTTC | TRBJ1-2 | - | TRBV5-1 | many
CASSLSTGFGGVSSYEQYF | TGTGCCAGCAGTTTATCGACCGGGTTTGGGGGAGTCTCCTCCTACGAGCAGTACTTC | TRBJ2-7 | - | TRBV27 | -
CASRTGHMGRNTGELFF | TGTGCCAGCAGAACGGGACATATGGGTCGAAACACCGGGGAGCTGTTTTTT | TRBJ2-2 | - | TRBV12-3/TRBV12-4 | -
CASSLAARSMGSPLHF | TGTGCCAGCAGCTTAGCAGCACGCAGTATGGGCTCACCCCTCCACTTT | TRBJ1-6 | - | TRBV7-6 | -
CAISPRLAGGPYNEQFF | TGTGCCATCAGTCCCCGACTAGCGGGGGGGCCCTACAATGAGCAGTTCTTC | TRBJ2-1 | TRBD2 | TRBV10-3 | few
CASSQVETGRSEKLFF | TGTGCCAGCAGCCAAGTCGAGACAGGGAGATCTGAAAAACTGTTTTTT | TRBJ1-4 | TRBD1 | TRBV14 | -
CASSLGQGKDTQYF | TGCGCCAGCAGCTTGGGACAGGGTAAAGATACGCAGTATTTT | TRBJ2-3 | TRBD1 | TRBV5-1 | few
CAIGVRSSYEQYF | TGTGCCATCGGGGTAAGGAGCTCCTACGAGCAGTACTTC | TRBJ2-7 | - | TRBV10-3 | many
CASSSLGSNEQFF | TGTGCCAGCAGTTCTTTGGGGTCGAATGAGCAGTTCTTC | TRBJ2-1 | - | TRBV27 | few
CASSYAGGAATEAFF | TGCGCCAGCAGCTATGCAGGGGGGGCGGCCACTGAAGCTTTCTTT | TRBJ1-1 | TRBD1 | TRBV4-3 | -
CASRPAGGQETQYF | TGTGCCAGCCGTCCAGCGGGGGGGCAAGAGACCCAGTACTTC | TRBJ2-5 | TRBD2 | TRBV12-3/TRBV12-4 | many
CASSLDDAGGGYTF | TGCGCCAGCAGCTTGGATGACGCCGGCGGTGGCTACACCTTC | TRBJ1-2 | - | TRBV5-1 | -
CASSYGRGGGYEQFF | TGTGCCAGCAGTTATGGGCGGGGGGGAGGTTATGAGCAGTTCTTC | TRBJ2-1 | TRBD2 | TRBV6-2/TRBV6-3 | -
CASSLAGQGSKNIQYF | TGTGCCAGCAGTTTAGCGGGACAGGGATCCAAAAACATTCAGTACTTC | TRBJ2-4 | TRBD1 | TRBV12-3/TRBV12-4 | -
CASSRLAPPETQYF | TGTGCCAGCAGTCGACTGGCGCCCCCGGAGACCCAGTACTTC | TRBJ2-5 | - | TRBV13 | few
CASSIGQGVYSPLHF | TGTGCCAGCAGTATTGGACAGGGGGTTTATTCACCCCTCCACTTT | TRBJ1-6 | TRBD1 | TRBV25-1 | -
CSVFLNRDRGNTGELFF | TGCAGCGTTTTTCTGAACCGGGACAGGGGAAACACCGGGGAGCTGTTTTTT | TRBJ2-2 | TRBD1 | TRBV29-1 | -
CASSSTTGQPRATEAFF | TGTGCCAGCAGCTCTACTACCGGACAGCCCAGGGCGACTGAAGCTTTCTTT | TRBJ1-1 | - | TRBV2 | -
CASSLGQGGTGYTF | TGCGCCAGCAGCTTAGGACAGGGGGGGACCGGCTACACCTTC | TRBJ1-2 | TRBD1 | TRBV5-1 | many